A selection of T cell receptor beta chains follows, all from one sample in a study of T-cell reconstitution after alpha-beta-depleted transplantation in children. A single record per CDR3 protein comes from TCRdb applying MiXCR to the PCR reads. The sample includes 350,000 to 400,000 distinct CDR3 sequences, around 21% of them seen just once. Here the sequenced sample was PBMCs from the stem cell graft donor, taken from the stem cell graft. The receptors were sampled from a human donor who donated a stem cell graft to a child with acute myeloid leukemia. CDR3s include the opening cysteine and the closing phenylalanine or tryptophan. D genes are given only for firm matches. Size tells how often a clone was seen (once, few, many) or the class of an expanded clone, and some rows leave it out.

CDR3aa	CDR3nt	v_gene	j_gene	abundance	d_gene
CASSYSPGELFF	TGTGCCAGCAGTTACTCTCCCGGGGAGCTGTTTTTT	TRBV6-6	TRBJ2-2	-	-
CSVSHQDASGGVTGELFF	TGCAGCGTATCCCACCAAGACGCTAGCGGAGGGGTCACCGGGGAGCTGTTTTTT	TRBV29-1	TRBJ2-2	many	TRBD2
CSVEDNRRGTQYF	TGCAGCGTTGAAGATAACAGAAGAGGGACCCAGTACTTC	TRBV29-1	TRBJ2-5	-	-
CASRIAEQQFF	TGTGCCAGCAGGATAGCGGAACAGCAGTTCTTC	TRBV12-3/TRBV12-4	TRBJ2-1	few	-
CASSLAAGGSYNEQFF	TGTGCCAGCAGTTTAGCCGCGGGAGGATCCTACAATGAGCAGTTCTTC	TRBV12-3/TRBV12-4	TRBJ2-1	many	TRBD2
CASSPGGGRSYNQPQHF	TGTGCCAGCAGTCCGGGGGGAGGCCGAAGTTACAATCAGCCCCAGCATTTT	TRBV12-3/TRBV12-4	TRBJ1-5	once	-
CATSRDNGNEQFF	TGTGCCACCAGCAGAGATAATGGTAATGAGCAGTTCTTC	TRBV15	TRBJ2-1	few	-
CASTQDLGLATQETQYF	TGTGCCAGCACCCAAGACTTGGGACTAGCGACACAAGAGACCCAGTACTTC	TRBV28	TRBJ2-5	few	TRBD2
CASSVDYGMEQYF	TGTGCCAGCAGCGTAGATTACGGAATGGAGCAGTACTTC	TRBV9	TRBJ2-7	many	-
CSASALAGGETQYF	TGCAGTGCTAGCGCACTAGCGGGAGGGGAGACCCAGTACTTC	TRBV20-1	TRBJ2-5	many	TRBD2
CASSQDDWRIPVF	TGCGCCAGCAGCCAAGATGATTGGAGGATCCCGGTCTTC	TRBV4-1	TRBJ2-1	few	-
CASKGLAGVVFF	TGTGCCAGCAAAGGACTAGCGGGAGTTGTGTTCTTC	TRBV2	TRBJ2-1	-	TRBD2
CASSPMRGGEDTQYF	TGTGCCAGCAGTCCTATGAGAGGGGGGGAAGATACGCAGTATTTT	TRBV28	TRBJ2-3	many	-
CSAKTGGLTEAFF	TGCAGTGCTAAAACAGGGGGCTTGACTGAAGCTTTCTTT	TRBV20-1	TRBJ1-1	-	TRBD1
CASSLPTGVSVGGYTF	TGTGCCAGCAGTCTACCTACAGGGGTTAGTGTTGGTGGCTACACCTTC	TRBV12-3/TRBV12-4	TRBJ1-2	-	TRBD1
CSVERGQGVVREQYF	TGCAGCGTTGAGAGGGGGCAGGGAGTCGTTCGCGAGCAGTACTTC	TRBV29-1	TRBJ2-7	few	TRBD1
CASSVRGTGGNLETQYF	TGTGCCAGCAGCGTAAGGGGGACAGGGGGGAATTTGGAGACCCAGTACTTC	TRBV9	TRBJ2-5	few	TRBD1
CAISPAGGYEQYF	TGTGCCATCAGTCCAGCGGGAGGTTACGAGCAGTACTTC	TRBV10-3	TRBJ2-7	few	TRBD2
CASSLVGTTNEQFF	TGTGCCAGCAGCTTAGTCGGGACCACCAATGAGCAGTTCTTC	TRBV7-8	TRBJ2-1	-	-
CSVEDLQTGNYGYTF	TGCAGCGTTGAAGATCTTCAGACAGGAAACTATGGCTACACCTTC	TRBV29-1	TRBJ1-2	many	-
CASSKGAGQGYNEQFF	TGTGCCAGCAGCAAAGGGGCAGGGCAAGGGTACAATGAGCAGTTCTTC	TRBV27	TRBJ2-1	few	-
CASSSSGGWSSYEQYF	TGTGCCAGCAGTTCCTCAGGGGGTTGGAGCTCCTACGAGCAGTACTTC	TRBV12-3/TRBV12-4	TRBJ2-7	few	TRBD1
CSAPTSRDNEQFF	TGCAGTGCTCCGACATCTAGGGACAATGAGCAGTTCTTC	TRBV20-1	TRBJ2-1	-	-
CASSLRVGGAQDTQYF	TGTGCCAGCAGCTTACGTGTTGGGGGGGCACAAGATACGCAGTATTTT	TRBV7-2	TRBJ2-3	-	-
CASSLEWFGEQYF	TGCGCCAGCAGCCTCGAGTGGTTCGGGGAGCAGTACTTC	TRBV5-1	TRBJ2-7	few	-
CASRVRTEQYF	TGTGCCAGCAGGGTCCGGACAGAGCAGTACTTC	TRBV28	TRBJ2-7	many	-
CASSVAGDYSNQPQHF	TGTGCCAGCAGTGTTGCAGGAGATTATAGCAATCAGCCCCAGCATTTT	TRBV6-1	TRBJ1-5	-	-
CASSPLGVRTDTQYF	TGTGCCAGCTCACCCCTTGGGGTTCGCACAGATACGCAGTATTTT	TRBV18	TRBJ2-3	-	-